This T cell receptor (beta chain) stems from a study of T cell responses to AZD1222 COVID-19 vaccine. TCRdb keeps only in-frame clones here, not all; method: immunoSEQ multiplex PCR. The sample lists roughly 100,000 clones; 85% to 90% were seen once. Study-wide points: Nearly half of spike-specific TCRs reportedly go after variant regions that carry no mutations.

The germline CDR1 and CDR2 sequences are MDHEN and SYDVKM. V shed 4 bases and J shed 1 base, with 10 bases lying between them. The CDR3 runs to 14 residues. For this clone: Its antigen is unidentified.

This TCR was recovered from an adult in good health. V is TRBV28 and J is TRBJ1-2; D remains ambiguous. The sequencing here drew on peripheral blood, taken on day 0 of AZD1222 vaccination. CDR3 sequence: CASSWTTDNYGYTF. The CDR3 bases are TGTGCCAGCAGTTGGACTACAGATAACTATGGCTACACCTTC.